This TCR beta chain comes out of a study of blood T cell repertoires in COVID-19. The overall study: Material from acute and convalescent COVID-19 was sourced from the United States, Italy and Spain. T cells, B-cell-depleted T cells, or PBMCs supplied cDNA or gDNA.

Authors' data handling: Reference gene primers were amplified, and this amplification served to estimate nucleated cell counts. This table comes from immunoSEQ multiplex PCR, and its TCRdb copy is limited to in-frame clones, with some not included. V and J calls and clone size come straight from that table; D and trimming were deduced from the DNA. In the table there are roughly 100,000 clones, 87% of which are singletons. The germline CDR1 and CDR2 sequences are SGHVS and FQNEAQ. The ends lost 2 bases at V and 6 bases at J; junction bases unmatched: 9. This CDR3 is 16 amino acids long. The clonotype originates from a woman in her twenties or thirties with acute or convalescent COVID-19. The chain links TRBV7-8 to TRBJ2-1, with TRBD2 identical over 8 bases. The specimen was peripheral blood. The DNA of the CDR3 is TGTGCCAGCAGCTTATCTACGGGGGGGCCCGGCAATGAGCAGTTCTTC. This gives the protein CASSLSTGGPGNEQFF.